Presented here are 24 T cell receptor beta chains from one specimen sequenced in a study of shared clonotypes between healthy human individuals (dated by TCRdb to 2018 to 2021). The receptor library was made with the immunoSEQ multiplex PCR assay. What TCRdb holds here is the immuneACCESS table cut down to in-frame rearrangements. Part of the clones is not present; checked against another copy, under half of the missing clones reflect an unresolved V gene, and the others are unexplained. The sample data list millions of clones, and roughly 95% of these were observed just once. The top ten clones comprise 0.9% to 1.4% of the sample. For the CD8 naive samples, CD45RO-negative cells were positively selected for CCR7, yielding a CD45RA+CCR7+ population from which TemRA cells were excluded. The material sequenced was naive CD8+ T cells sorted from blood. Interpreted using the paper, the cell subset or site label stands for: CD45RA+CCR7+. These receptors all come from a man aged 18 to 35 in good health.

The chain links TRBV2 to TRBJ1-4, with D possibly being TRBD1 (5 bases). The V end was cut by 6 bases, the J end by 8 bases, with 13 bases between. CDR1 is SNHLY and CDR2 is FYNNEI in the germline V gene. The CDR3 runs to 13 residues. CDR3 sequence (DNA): TGTGCCAGCAGCAGACAGACGAAAGAAAAACTGTTTTTT. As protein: CASSRQTKEKLFF. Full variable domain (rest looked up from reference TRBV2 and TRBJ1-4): EPEVTQTPSHQVTQMGQEVILRCVPISNHLYFYWYRQILGQKVEFLVSFYNNEISEKSEIFDDQFSVERPDGSNFTLKIRSTKLEDSAMYFCASSRQTKEKLFFGSGTQLSVL.

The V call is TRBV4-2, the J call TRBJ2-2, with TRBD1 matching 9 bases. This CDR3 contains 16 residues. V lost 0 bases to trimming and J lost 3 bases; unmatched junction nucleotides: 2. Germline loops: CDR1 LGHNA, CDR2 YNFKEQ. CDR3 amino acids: CASSQEQGADTGELFF. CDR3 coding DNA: TGTGCCAGCAGCCAAGAACAGGGGGCAGACACCGGGGAGCTGTTTTTT.

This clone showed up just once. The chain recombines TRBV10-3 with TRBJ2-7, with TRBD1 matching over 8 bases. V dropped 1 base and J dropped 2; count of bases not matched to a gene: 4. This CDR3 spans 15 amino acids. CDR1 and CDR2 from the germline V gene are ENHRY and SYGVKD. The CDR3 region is CAISEFRQGTYEQYF. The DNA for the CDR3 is TGTGCCATCAGTGAGTTCCGACAGGGGACCTACGAGCAGTACTTC.

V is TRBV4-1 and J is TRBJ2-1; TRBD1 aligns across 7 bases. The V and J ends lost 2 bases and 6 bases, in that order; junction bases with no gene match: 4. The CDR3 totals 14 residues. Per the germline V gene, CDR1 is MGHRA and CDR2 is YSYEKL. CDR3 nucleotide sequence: TGCGCCAGCAGCCAAAGGGACAGCTTCAATGAGCAGTTCTTC. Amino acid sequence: CASSQRDSFNEQFF.

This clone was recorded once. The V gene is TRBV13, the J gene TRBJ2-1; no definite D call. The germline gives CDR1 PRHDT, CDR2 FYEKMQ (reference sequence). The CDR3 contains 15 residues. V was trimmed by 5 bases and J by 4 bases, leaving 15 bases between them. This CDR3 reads CASSPRKGAYNEQFF. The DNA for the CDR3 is TGTGCCAGCAGCCCCAGAAAAGGAGCATACAATGAGCAGTTCTTC.

DNA for the CDR3: TGTGCCAGCAGCTTAGAAGGGCTCGTCAGTATCTTTTCCTACGAGCAGTACTTC. Protein sequence: CASSLEGLVSIFSYEQYF. This chain uses TRBV7-8 with TRBJ2-7; D gene ambiguous. The CDR3 has 18 amino acids. CDR1 is SGHVS, CDR2 FQNEAQ, per germline. V shed 1 base and J shed 1 base, with 20 bases lying between them.

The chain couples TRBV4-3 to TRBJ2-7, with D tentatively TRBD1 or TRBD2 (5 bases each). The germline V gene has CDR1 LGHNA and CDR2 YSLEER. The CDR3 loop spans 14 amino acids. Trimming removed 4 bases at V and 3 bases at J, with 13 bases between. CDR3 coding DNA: TGCGCCAGCAGCCCGACCGGGACCCACTACGAGCAGTACTTC. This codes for CASSPTGTHYEQYF.

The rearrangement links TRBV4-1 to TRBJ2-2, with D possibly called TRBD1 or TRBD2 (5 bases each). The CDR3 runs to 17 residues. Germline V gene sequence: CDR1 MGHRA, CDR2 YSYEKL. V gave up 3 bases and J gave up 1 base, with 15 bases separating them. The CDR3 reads CASSHPSEGQNTGELFF. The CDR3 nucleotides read TGCGCCAGCAGCCACCCGTCAGAGGGGCAGAACACCGGGGAGCTGTTTTTT.

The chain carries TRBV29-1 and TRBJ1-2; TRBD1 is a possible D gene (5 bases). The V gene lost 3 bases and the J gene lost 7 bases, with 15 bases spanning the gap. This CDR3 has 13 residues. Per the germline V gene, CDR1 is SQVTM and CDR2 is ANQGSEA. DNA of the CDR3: TGCAGCGTTGAGCTGGGACGAGAATTTGGCTACACCTTC. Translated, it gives CSVELGREFGYTF.

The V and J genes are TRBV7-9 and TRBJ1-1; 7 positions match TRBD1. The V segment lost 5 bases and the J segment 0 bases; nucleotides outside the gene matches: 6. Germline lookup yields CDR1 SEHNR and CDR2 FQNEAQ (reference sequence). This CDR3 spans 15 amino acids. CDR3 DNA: TGTGCCAGCAGCCCACGACAGGGACTGAACACTGAAGCTTTCTTT. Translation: CASSPRQGLNTEAFF.

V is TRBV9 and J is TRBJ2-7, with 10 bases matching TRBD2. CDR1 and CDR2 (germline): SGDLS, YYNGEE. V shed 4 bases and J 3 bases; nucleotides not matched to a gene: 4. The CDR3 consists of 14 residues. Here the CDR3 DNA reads TGTGCCAGCAGCCTCGGACTAGCGGTCTACGAGCAGTACTTC. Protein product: CASSLGLAVYEQYF.

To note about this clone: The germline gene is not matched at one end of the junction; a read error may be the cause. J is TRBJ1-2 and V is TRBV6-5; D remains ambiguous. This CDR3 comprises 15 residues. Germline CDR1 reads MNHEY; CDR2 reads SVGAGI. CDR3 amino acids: CASSYSKARIYGYAF. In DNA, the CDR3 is TGTGCCAGCAGCTACTCGAAGGCCAGAATTTATGGCTACGCCTTC.

The CDR3 nucleotides are TGTGCCAGCTCACCACGGGCTAGCGTCATCACAGATACGCAGTATTTT. It yields the protein CASSPRASVITDTQYF. The chain carries TRBV18 and TRBJ2-3, with D tentatively TRBD2 (6 bases). This CDR3 spans 16 amino acids. V dropped 1 base and J dropped 2 bases, with 13 bases sitting between them. Germline CDR1 is KGHSH and CDR2 is LQKENI.

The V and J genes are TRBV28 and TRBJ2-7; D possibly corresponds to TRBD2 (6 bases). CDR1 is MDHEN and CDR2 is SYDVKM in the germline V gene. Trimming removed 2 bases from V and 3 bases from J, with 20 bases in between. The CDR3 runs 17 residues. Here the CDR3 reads CASSLSPLMGEDYEQYF. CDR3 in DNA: TGTGCCAGCAGTTTAAGCCCCCTGATGGGGGAGGACTACGAGCAGTACTTC.

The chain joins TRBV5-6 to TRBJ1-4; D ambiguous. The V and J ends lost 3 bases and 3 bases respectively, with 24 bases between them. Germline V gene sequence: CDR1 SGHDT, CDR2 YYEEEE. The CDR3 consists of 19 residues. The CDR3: CASSSTLSTEQYPNEKLFF. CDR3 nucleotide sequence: TGTGCCAGCAGCTCTACACTTTCGACTGAGCAGTACCCTAATGAAAAACTGTTTTTT.

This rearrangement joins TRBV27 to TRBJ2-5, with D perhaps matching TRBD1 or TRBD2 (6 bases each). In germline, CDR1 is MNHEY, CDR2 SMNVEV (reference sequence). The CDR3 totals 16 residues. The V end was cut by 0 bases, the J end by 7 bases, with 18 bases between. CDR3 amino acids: CASSLSGGAGDVTQYF. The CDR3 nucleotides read TGTGCCAGCAGTTTATCGGGGGGCGCGGGTGATGTGACCCAGTACTTC.

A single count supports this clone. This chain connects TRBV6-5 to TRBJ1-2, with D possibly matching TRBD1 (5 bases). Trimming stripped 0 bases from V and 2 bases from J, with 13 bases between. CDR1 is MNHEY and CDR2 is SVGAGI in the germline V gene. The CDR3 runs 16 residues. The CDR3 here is CASSYSGTSQNYGYTF. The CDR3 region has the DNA TGTGCCAGCAGTTACTCGGGGACCTCTCAGAACTATGGCTACACCTTC.

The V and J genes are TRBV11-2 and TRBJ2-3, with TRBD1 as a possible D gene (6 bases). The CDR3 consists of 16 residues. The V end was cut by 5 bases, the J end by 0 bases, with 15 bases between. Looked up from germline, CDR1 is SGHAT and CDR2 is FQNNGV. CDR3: CASSLVWTASTDTQYF. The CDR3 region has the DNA TGTGCCAGCAGCCTAGTATGGACAGCTAGCACAGATACGCAGTATTTT.

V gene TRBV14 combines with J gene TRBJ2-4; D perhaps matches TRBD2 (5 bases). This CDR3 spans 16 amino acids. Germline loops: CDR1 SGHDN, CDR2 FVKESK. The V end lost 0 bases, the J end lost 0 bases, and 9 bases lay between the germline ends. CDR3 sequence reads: CASSQDADLAKNIQYF. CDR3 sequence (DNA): TGTGCCAGCAGCCAAGACGCGGACTTAGCCAAAAACATTCAGTACTTC. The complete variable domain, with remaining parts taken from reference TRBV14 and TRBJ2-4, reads EAGVTQFPSHSVIEKGQTVTLRCDPISGHDNLYWYRRVMGKEIKFLLHFVKESKQDESGMPNNRFLAERTGGTYSTLKVQPAELEDSGVYFCASSQDADLAKNIQYFGAGTRLSVL.

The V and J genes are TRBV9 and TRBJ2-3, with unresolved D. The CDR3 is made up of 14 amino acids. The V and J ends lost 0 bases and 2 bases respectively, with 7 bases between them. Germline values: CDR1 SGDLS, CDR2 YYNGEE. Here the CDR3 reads CASSVGAPTDTQYF. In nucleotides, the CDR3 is TGTGCCAGCAGCGTAGGGGCACCCACAGATACGCAGTATTTT.

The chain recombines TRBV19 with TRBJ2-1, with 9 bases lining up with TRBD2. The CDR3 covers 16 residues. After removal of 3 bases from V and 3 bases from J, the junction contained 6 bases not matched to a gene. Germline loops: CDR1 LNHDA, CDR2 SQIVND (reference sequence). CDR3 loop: CASSIGASGDYNEQFF. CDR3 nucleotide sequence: TGTGCCAGTAGTATCGGGGCTAGCGGGGACTACAATGAGCAGTTCTTC.

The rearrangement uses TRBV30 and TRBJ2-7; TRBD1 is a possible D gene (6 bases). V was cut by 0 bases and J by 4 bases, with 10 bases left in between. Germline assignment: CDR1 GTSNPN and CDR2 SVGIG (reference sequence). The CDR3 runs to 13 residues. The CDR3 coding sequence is TGTGCCTGGAGTGTGGACAGTATGTACGAGCAGTACTTC. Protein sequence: CAWSVDSMYEQYF.

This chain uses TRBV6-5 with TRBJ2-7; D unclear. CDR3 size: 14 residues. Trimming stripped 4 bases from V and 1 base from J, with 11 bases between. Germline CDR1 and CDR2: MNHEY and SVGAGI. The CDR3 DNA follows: TGTGCCAGCAGTTCCGCCGACACGTCCTACGAGCAGTACTTC. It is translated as CASSSADTSYEQYF.

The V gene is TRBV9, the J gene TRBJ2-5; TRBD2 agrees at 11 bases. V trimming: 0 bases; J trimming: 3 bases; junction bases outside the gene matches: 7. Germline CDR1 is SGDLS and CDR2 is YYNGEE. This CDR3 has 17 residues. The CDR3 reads CASSVEASGGFKETQYF. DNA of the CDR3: TGTGCCAGCAGCGTAGAAGCTAGCGGGGGGTTTAAAGAGACCCAGTACTTC.